The present T cell receptor (beta chain) was sequenced within a study of cytomegalovirus exposure and HLA in healthy donors. General study points: A previous analysis found most TCR beta V segments productive roughly 87% or roughly 30% of the time.

The CDR3 sequence is 15 residues long. Germline assignment: CDR1 LNHDA and CDR2 SQIVND (reference sequence). V was pared by 5 bases and J by 11 bases, with 14 bases of the junction left unmatched. PCR primers comprised 60 Vbeta and 13 Jbeta primers. Generated by immunoSEQ multiplex PCR, the TCRdb table keeps only in-frame clones and is missing some. The repertoire holds 130,000 to 150,000 clones, with around four fifths as singletons. In the case of this clone: Its antigen is not known.

The V call is TRBV19, the J call TRBJ1-5; 8 bases agree with TRBD1. Sequenced: PBMCs. The TCR comes from a female donor in good health and CMV-seronegative. The CDR3 loop reads CASSGQGSVPGAQHF. CDR3 nucleotide sequence: TGTGCCAGTAGTGGACAGGGATCTGTTCCGGGAGCCCAGCATTTT.